This T cell receptor (beta chain) was sequenced in a study of PD-L1 blockade in urothelial cancer. Overall study context: Patients, treated from 2014 onward, received atezolizumab 1,200 mg intravenously every 3 weeks. Samples of blood were analyzed 3 weeks (second dose) and 6 weeks after treatment start.

Only in-frame clones appear in the TCRdb table, and some are missing; sequencing was by immunoSEQ multiplex PCR. The sample records some 100,000 clones, around 93% being singletons. The CDR3 has 15 amino acids. The germline gives CDR1 MNHEY, CDR2 SVGAGI. V shed 2 bases and J shed 0 bases, with 8 bases lying between them. The TCR originated in a woman aged 80 or over with urothelial cancer. V gene TRBV6-5 combines with J gene TRBJ1-5; D is uncertain. The material was PBMCs, obtained around atezolizumab (anti-PD-L1) treatment. The CDR3 region has the DNA TGTGCCAGCAGTTACAGAAGAGATAGCAATCAGCCCCAGCATTTT. As protein: CASSYRRDSNQPQHF.